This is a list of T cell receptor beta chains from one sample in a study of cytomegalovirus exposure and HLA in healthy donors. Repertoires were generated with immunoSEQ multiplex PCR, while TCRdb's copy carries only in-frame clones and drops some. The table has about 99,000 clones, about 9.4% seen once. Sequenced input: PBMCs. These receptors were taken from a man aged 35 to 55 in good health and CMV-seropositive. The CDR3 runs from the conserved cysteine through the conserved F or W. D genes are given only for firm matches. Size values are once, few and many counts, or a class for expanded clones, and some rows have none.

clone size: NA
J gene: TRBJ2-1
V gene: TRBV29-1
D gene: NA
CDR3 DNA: TGCAGCGGAATGGGACAGGGGAAAACTAGCGGGAGCTTACGGGAGCAGTTCTTC
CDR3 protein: CSGMGQGKTSGSLREQFF

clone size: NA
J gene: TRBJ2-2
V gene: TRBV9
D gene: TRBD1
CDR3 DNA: TGTGCCAGCAGCCCGACAGGGGGTGACACCGGGGAGCTGTTTTTT
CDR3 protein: CASSPTGGDTGELFF

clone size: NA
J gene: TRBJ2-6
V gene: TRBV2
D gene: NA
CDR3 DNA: TGTGCCAGCGGGGGGGACAGGTACTCTGGGGCCAACGTCCTGACTTTC
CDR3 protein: CASGGDRYSGANVLTF

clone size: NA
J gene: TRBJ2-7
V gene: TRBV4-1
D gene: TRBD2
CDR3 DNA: TGCGCCAGCAGCCTTAGCGGGGCCTCCTACGAGCAGTACTTC
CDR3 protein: CASSLSGASYEQYF

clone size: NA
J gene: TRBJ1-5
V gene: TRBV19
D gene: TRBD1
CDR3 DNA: TGTGCCAGTAGTATGACAGGGGGGGGCCAGCCCCAGCATTTT
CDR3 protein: CASSMTGGGQPQHF

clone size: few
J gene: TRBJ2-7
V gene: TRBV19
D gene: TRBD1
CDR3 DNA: TGTGCCAGTAGTATCCGACAGGGAACCTACGAGCAGTACTTC
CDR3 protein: CASSIRQGTYEQYF

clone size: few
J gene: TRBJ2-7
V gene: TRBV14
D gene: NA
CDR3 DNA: TGTGCCAGCAGCCAAGAGGACATAACTTACGAGCAGTACTTC
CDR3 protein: CASSQEDITYEQYF

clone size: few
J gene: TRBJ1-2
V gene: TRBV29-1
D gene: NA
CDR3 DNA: TGCAGCGTCTATGGCGGGGGCCCTTACTATGGCTACACCTTC
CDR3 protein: CSVYGGGPYYGYTF

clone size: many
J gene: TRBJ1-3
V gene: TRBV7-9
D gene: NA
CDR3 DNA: TGTGCCAGCAGCCCCCCTTTCAGGGTTGGAAACACCATATATTTT
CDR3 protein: CASSPPFRVGNTIYF

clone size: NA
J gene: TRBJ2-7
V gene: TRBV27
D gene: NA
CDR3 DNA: TGTGCCAGCAGCAAAGGAGGTTCTTTAGTCCACGAGCAGTACTTC
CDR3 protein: CASSKGGSLVHEQYF

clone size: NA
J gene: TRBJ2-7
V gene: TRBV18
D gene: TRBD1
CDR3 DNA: TGTGCCAGCTCACCAGGGACAGCCGACGAGCAGTACTTC
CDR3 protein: CASSPGTADEQYF

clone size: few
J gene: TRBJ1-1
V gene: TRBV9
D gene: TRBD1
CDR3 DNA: TGTGCCAGCACCGGGACAGATAACACTGAAGCTTTCTTT
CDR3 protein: CASTGTDNTEAFF

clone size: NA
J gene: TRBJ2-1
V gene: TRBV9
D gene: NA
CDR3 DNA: TGTGCCAGCAGCGGGACAGGAGGGTCCTACAATGAGCAGTTCTTC
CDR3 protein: CASSGTGGSYNEQFF

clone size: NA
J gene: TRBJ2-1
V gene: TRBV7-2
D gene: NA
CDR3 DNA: TGTGCCAGCAGCTCCACGCGGGTGGTGAATGAGCAGTTCTTC
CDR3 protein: CASSSTRVVNEQFF

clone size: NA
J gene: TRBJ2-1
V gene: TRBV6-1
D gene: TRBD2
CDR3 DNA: TGTGCCAGCAGTGAAAGGAAGCGGGAGTGGGATGAGCAGTTCTTC
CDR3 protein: CASSERKREWDEQFF

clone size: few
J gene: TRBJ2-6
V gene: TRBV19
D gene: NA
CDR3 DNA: TGTGCCAGTAGTTTACAGGGAATTGGGGCCAACGTCCTGACTTTC
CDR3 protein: CASSLQGIGANVLTF

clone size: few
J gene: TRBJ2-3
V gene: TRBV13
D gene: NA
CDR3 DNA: TGTGCCAGCAGCCCCCAGGGGAGGGGTGATACGCAGTATTTT
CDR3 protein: CASSPQGRGDTQYF

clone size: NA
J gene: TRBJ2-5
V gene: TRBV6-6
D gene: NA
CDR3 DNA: TGTGCCAGCAGTTTGGGGGCAAAGACCCAGTACTTC
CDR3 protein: CASSLGAKTQYF

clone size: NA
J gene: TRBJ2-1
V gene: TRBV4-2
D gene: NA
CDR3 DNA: TGTGCCAGCAGCCAAGGAGACGTAGGGGCCAATGAGCAGTTCTTC
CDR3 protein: CASSQGDVGANEQFF

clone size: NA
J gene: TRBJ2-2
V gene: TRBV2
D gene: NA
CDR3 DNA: TGTGCCAGCAACTTACCTATTCTCGGACAGAAGAAGGTGACCGGGGAGCTGTTTTTT
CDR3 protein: CASNLPILGQKKVTGELFF

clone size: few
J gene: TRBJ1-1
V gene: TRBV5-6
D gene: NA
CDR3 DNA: TGTGCCAGCAGCTTGGGGCAGGGCGGCGTGAACACTGAAGCTTTCTTT
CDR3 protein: CASSLGQGGVNTEAFF

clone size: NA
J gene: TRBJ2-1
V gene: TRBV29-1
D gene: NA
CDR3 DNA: TGCAGCTCGCGCCTTTTGGGGGGACCAAATGAGCAGTTCTTC
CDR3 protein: CSSRLLGGPNEQFF

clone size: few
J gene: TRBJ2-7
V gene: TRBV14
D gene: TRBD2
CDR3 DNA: TGTGCCAGCAGCCAAGTGTTGGTAGCGGGACTCTACGAGCAGTACTTC
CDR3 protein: CASSQVLVAGLYEQYF

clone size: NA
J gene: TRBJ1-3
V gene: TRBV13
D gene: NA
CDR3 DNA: TGTGCCAGCAGCCTGGCCGCGGTCTCTGGAAACACCATATATTTT
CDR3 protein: CASSLAAVSGNTIYF

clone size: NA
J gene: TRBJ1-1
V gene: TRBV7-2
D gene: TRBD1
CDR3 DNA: TGTGCCAGCAGCCAGCAGGGGGCCGCCACTGAAGCTTTCTTT
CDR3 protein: CASSQQGAATEAFF

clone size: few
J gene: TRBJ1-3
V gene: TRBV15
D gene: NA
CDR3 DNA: TGTGCCACCAGCAGAGATCGGGTCTCTGGAAACACCATATATTTT
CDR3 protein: CATSRDRVSGNTIYF

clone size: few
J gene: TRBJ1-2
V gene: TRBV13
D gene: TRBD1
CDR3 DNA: TGTGCCAGCAGGAAAACAGGGGTCGCGAACCATGGCTACACCTTC
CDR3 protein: CASRKTGVANHGYTF

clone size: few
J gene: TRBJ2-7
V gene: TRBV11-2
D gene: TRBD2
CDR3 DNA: TGTGCCAGCAGCTTTAGTCTAGCGGGAAACGAGCAGTACTTC
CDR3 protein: CASSFSLAGNEQYF

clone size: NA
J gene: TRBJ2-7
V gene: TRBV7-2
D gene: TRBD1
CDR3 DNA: TGTGCCAGCAGCTCGGGGACAGGGGGCGGAGGCTACGAGCAGTACTTC
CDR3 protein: CASSSGTGGGGYEQYF

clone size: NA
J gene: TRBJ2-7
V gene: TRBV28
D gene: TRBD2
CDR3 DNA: TGTGCCAGCAGTCCGGGACTAGCGGGAGGGCCTCGCGCAACTTTAGAGCAGTACTTC
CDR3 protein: CASSPGLAGGPRATLEQYF

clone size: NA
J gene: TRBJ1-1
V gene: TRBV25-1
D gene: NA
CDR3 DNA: TGTGCTACCAAGAGAGAAGCGAACACTGAAGCTTTCTTT
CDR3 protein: CATKREANTEAFF

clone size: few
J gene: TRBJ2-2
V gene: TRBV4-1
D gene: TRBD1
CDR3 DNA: TGCGCCAGCAGCCCGCACTTCACAGGGGCGGCTAGGGGGGGGGAGCTGTTTTTT
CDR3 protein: CASSPHFTGAARGGELFF

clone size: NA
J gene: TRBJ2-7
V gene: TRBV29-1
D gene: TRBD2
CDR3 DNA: TGCAGCGTTGCGTCTAGCGGACTTTTTTTTGAGCAGTACTTC
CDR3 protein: CSVASSGLFFEQYF

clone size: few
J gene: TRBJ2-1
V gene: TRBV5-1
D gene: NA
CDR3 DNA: TGCGCCAGCAGAGGGGTAGCATTCTACAATGAGCAGTTCTTC
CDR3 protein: CASRGVAFYNEQFF

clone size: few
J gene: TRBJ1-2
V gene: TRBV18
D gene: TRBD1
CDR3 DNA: TGTGCCAGCTCACCTTCCGGGACAGGGACTGGCTACACCTTC
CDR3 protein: CASSPSGTGTGYTF

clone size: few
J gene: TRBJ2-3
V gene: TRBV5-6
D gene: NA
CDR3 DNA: TGTGCCAGCAGCCAAACCGGGACACTCACAGATACGCAGTATTTT
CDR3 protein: CASSQTGTLTDTQYF

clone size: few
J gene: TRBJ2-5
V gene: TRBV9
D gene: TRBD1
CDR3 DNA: TGTGCCAGCAGCGCCGGGACAGTCCAAGAGACCCAGTACTTC
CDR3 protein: CASSAGTVQETQYF

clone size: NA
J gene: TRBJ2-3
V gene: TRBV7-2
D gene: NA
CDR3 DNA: TGTGCCAGCAGCCAGTCCTCGGATACGCAGTATTTT
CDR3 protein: CASSQSSDTQYF

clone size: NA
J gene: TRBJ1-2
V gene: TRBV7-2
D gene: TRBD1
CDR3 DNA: TGTGCCAGCAGCAAACAGGGGCCAGAATCGGGGGGCTACACCTTC
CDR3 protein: CASSKQGPESGGYTF

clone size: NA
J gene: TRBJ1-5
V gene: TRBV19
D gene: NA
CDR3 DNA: TGTGCCAGTAGTGAAGGGGCACTCAATCAGCCCCAGCATTTT
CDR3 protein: CASSEGALNQPQHF

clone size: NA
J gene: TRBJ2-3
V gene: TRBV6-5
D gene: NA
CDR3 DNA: TGTGCCAGCAGTTCCTATGAAGATACGCAGTATTTT
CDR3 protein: CASSSYEDTQYF

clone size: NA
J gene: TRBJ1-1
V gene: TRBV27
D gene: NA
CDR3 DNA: TGTGCCAGCAGTTTAAGGACAGCAACTCTGAACACTGAAGCTTTCTTT
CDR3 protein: CASSLRTATLNTEAFF

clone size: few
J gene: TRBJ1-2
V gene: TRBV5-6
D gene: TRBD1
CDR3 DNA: TGTGCCAGCAGCCAGGGACAGTCCCTATATGGCTACACCTTC
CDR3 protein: CASSQGQSLYGYTF

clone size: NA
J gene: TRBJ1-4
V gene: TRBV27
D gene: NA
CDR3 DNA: TGTGCCAGCAGTTCGAGATCCGGGTGGGAAAAACTGTTTTTT
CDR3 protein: CASSSRSGWEKLFF

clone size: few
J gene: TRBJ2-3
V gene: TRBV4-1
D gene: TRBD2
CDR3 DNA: TGCGCCAGCAGCCAAGATAGCGGGAGCGGGATAGGAGATACGCAGTATTTT
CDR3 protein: CASSQDSGSGIGDTQYF

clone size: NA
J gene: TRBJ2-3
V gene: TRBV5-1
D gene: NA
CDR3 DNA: TGCGCCAGCAGCGCCAAAGGAGAGGGCCACGGCACAGATACGCAGTATTTT
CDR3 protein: CASSAKGEGHGTDTQYF

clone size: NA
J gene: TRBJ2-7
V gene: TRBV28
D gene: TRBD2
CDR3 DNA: TGTGCCAGCACTCCGGGGGGAGACTACGAGCAGTACTTC
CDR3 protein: CASTPGGDYEQYF

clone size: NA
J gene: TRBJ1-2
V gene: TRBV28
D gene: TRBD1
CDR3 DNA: TGTGCCAGCAGTATACAGGGGGTTTACTATGGCTACACCTTC
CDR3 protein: CASSIQGVYYGYTF

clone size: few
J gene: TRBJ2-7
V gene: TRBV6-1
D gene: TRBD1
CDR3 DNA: TGTGCCAGCAGTGAATGGGACAGGGGGCCGGGCGAGCAGTACTTC
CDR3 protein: CASSEWDRGPGEQYF

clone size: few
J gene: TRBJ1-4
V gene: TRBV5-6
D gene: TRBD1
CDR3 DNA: TGTGCCAGCAGCTTGGCCGGGACAGGTACAACTAATGAAAAACTGTTTTTT
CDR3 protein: CASSLAGTGTTNEKLFF

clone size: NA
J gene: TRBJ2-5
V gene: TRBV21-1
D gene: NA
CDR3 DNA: TGTGCCAGCAGCAGGAGAGTCTGGAGAAACCAAGAGACCCAGTACTTC
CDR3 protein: CASSRRVWRNQETQYF

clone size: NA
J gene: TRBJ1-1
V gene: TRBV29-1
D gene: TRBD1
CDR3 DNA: TGCAGCGGGGCGGACAGGGCGAACACTGAAGCTTTCTTT
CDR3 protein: CSGADRANTEAFF

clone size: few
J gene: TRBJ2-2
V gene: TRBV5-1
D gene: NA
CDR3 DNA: TGCGCCAGCAGGCTACAGCTTCAAAACACCGGGGAGCTGTTTTTT
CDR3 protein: CASRLQLQNTGELFF

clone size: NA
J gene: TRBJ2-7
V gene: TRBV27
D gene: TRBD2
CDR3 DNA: TGTGCCAGCAGTTTATCGGGGACTAGCGTGACCTACGAGCAGTACTTC
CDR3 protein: CASSLSGTSVTYEQYF

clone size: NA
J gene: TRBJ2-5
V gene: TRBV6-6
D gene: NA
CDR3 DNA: TGTGCCAGCGAGAGGCTGTACCAAGAGACCCAGTACTTC
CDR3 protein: CASERLYQETQYF